This T cell receptor beta chain was captured in a study of vaccination effects on CD4 cells after COVID-19. The CDR3 contains 18 residues. The germline V gene has CDR1 SGHVS and CDR2 FQNEAQ. V dropped 1 base and J dropped 4 bases, with 20 bases sitting between them. Remarks on this clone: Its antigen is not identified.

Sequencing was performed with immunoSEQ multiplex PCR; in TCRdb, only in-frame clones are kept and a portion is missing. The profile shows about 24,000 clones, roughly 80% of them singletons. Viral peptide pool expansion of antigen-specific CD4+ T cells preceded sequencing in the ViraFEST assay. Upon completion of 10 to 11 days in culture, CD4+ T cells were isolated. Vaccine recipients lacked prior SARS-CoV-2 infection and had negative nucleocapsid antibodies. They grew under 2.5 million PBMC in each well, adding approximately 10 IU/ml IL-2 and around 10 ug/ml peptides. The chain uses TRBV7-8 and TRBJ2-4; D gene uncertain. The sequencing here drew on CD4+ T cells from PBMCs cultured with HCoV-NL63 spike peptides, taken before COVID-19 vaccination. The receptor was derived from a human donor who received a COVID-19 vaccine. This chain's CDR3 is CASSLEVQTSKIKNIQYF. For the CDR3, the DNA is TGTGCCAGCAGCTTAGAGGTCCAGACGTCGAAGATAAAAAACATTCAGTACTTC. Filled out from reference TRBV7-8 and TRBJ2-4, the complete variable domain reads GAGVSQSPRYKVAKRGQDVALRCDPISGHVSLFWYQQALGQGPEFLTYFQNEAQLDKSGLPSDRFFAERPEGSVSTLKIQRTQQEDSAVYLCASSLEVQTSKIKNIQYFGAGTRLSVL.